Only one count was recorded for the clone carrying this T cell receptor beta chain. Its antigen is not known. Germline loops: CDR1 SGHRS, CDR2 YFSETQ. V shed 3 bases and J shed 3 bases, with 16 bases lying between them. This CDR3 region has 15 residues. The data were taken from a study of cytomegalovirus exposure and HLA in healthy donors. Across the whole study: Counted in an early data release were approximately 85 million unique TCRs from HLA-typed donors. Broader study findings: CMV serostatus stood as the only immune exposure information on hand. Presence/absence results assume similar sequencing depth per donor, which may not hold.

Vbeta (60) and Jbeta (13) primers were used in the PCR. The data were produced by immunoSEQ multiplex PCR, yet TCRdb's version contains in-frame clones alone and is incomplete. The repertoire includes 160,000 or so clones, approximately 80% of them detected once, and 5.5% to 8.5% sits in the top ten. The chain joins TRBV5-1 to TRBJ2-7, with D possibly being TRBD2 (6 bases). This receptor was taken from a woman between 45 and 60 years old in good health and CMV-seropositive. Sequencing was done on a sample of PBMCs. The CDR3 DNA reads TGCGCCAGCAGCTATAACGGGGGTGGGGGCTACGAGCAGTACTTC. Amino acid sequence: CASSYNGGGGYEQYF.